This passage covers 23 T cell receptor beta chains from one sample sequenced in a study of CXCR3-negative and CXCR3-positive naive CD8 T cells. The method, 5' RACE with UMI labels, was used to prepare the TRB cDNA libraries. After re-calling the 5' RACE reads, TCRdb lists one entry per CDR3 protein, DNA absent. The sample data list several thousand distinct CDR3 sequences. The specimen was naive CXCR3- CD8+ T cells from blood. The subset is: CD45RO-CCR7+CD27+CD95- naive CD8+ T cells lacking CXCR3 (TNR3-). These receptors all come from a human donor in good health. Some clones in this sample may be carry-over from other donors' samples.

The J gene is TRBJ2-1, the V gene TRBV28; TCRdb indicates TRBD2, and absent DNA this call remains unverified. The germline V gene encodes CDR1 MDHEN and CDR2 SYDVKM. The CDR3 contains 14 residues. CDR3 sequence reads: CASSPASGKNEQFF.

This clonotype is deemed medium-sized by its frequency. The chain is built from TRBV6-2 or TRBV6-3 and TRBJ2-1; TCRdb returns TRBD2, unconfirmable since there is no DNA. The CDR3 spans 16 residues. CDR1 and CDR2 from the germline V gene are MNHEY and SVGEGT. The CDR3 is CASSWREWSSYNEQFF.

According to its frequency, this clonotype is medium-sized. The J gene is TRBJ2-7, the V gene TRBV28. The CDR3 is 12 amino acids. CDR1 MDHEN and CDR2 SYDVKM come from the germline V gene. The CDR3 loop is CASSLGSSEQYF.

V usage is TRBV2 and J usage is TRBJ2-2. In germline, CDR1 is SNHLY, CDR2 FYNNEI. The CDR3 covers 13 residues. CDR3 in amino acids: CASSAANTVELFF. The full variable domain, completed using reference TRBV2 and TRBJ2-2, is EPEVTQTPSHQVTQMGQEVILRCVPISNHLYFYWYRQILGQKVEFLVSFYNNEISEKSEIFDDQFSVERPDGSNFTLKIRSTKLEDSAMYFCASSAANTVELFFGEGSRLTVL.

This chain connects TRBV25-1 to TRBJ2-7; the D call of TRBD1 rests on TCRdb alone, since no DNA is present to check it. In germline, CDR1 is MGHDK, CDR2 SYGVNS. The CDR3 totals 15 residues. CDR3: CASSATDRPSYEQYF.

The chain uses TRBV2 and TRBJ2-7; TCRdb proposes TRBD2, but this gene call is untestable without DNA. The CDR3 runs to 15 residues. In germline, CDR1 is SNHLY, CDR2 FYNNEI. This CDR3 reads CASRGTRSGRGEQYF. Full variable domain (outside the CDR3, taken from reference TRBV2 and TRBJ2-7): EPEVTQTPSHQVTQMGQEVILRCVPISNHLYFYWYRQILGQKVEFLVSFYNNEISEKSEIFDDQFSVERPDGSNFTLKIRSTKLEDSAMYFCASRGTRSGRGEQYFGPGTRLTVT.

The V and J genes are TRBV7-8 and TRBJ2-2. Germline V gene sequence: CDR1 SGHVS, CDR2 FQNEAQ. This CDR3 has 18 amino acids. CDR3 residues: CASSLVTRVLLHTGELFF.

Measured by frequency, this clonotype is medium-sized. The gene calls are TRBV2 and TRBJ1-5; TCRdb calls TRBD1, which cannot be checked without DNA. The germline gives CDR1 SNHLY, CDR2 FYNNEI. The CDR3 covers 17 residues. The CDR3: CASSVRMGQGANQPQHF. The entire variable domain, with the rest obtained from reference TRBV2 and TRBJ1-5, is as follows: EPEVTQTPSHQVTQMGQEVILRCVPISNHLYFYWYRQILGQKVEFLVSFYNNEISEKSEIFDDQFSVERPDGSNFTLKIRSTKLEDSAMYFCASSVRMGQGANQPQHFGDGTRLSIL.

The chain joins TRBV20-1 to TRBJ1-1; TCRdb gives TRBD1 as the D gene, but with no DNA this cannot be confirmed. The CDR3 spans 15 residues. Germline CDR1 DFQATT, CDR2 SNEGSKA (reference sequence). The CDR3 protein is CSARGRVYPSTEAFF.

V gene TRBV13 combines with J gene TRBJ1-1. The CDR3 covers 12 residues. Germline assignment: CDR1 PRHDT and CDR2 FYEKMQ (reference sequence). CDR3 sequence: CASSVQNTEAFF. Using reference TRBV13 and TRBJ1-1 for the parts outside the CDR3, the full variable domain is AAGVIQSPRHLIKEKRETATLKCYPIPRHDTVYWYQQGPGQDPQFLISFYEKMQSDKGSIPDRFSAQQFSDYHSELNMSSLELGDSALYFCASSVQNTEAFFGQGTRLTVV.

Considering frequency, this clonotype is medium-sized. V gene TRBV7-9 combines with J gene TRBJ1-1. There are 12 residues in the CDR3. Germline V gene lookup returns CDR1 SEHNR and CDR2 FQNEAQ (reference sequence). The chain's CDR3 is CASSRWDTEAFF.

This chain joins TRBV5-1 and TRBJ1-2; TCRdb selects TRBD1, and the lack of DNA leaves this call unchecked. CDR3 length: 12 residues. The germline CDR1 and CDR2 sequences are SGHRS and YFSETQ. Here the CDR3 reads CASTTGGHGYTF.

The gene calls are TRBV11-2 and TRBJ2-3; TCRdb's D gene call, TRBD2, goes unchecked for lack of DNA. The germline gives CDR1 SGHAT, CDR2 FQNNGV. This CDR3 has 17 amino acids. The CDR3 protein is CASSLVPSGSSPDTQYF.

Its frequency marks this clonotype as medium-sized. V usage is TRBV29-1 and J usage is TRBJ2-1; TCRdb calls TRBD1, which cannot be checked without DNA. Germline values: CDR1 SQVTM, CDR2 ANQGSEA. The CDR3 contains 15 residues. The CDR3 here is CSDTTGTTGYNEQFF.

This clonotype is identified as medium-sized (0.01 to 0.1%) from frequency. The chain joins TRBV27 to TRBJ2-7; lacking DNA, the TRBD2 call made by TCRdb goes unchecked. The CDR3 length is 16 residues. CDR1 is MNHEY, CDR2 SMNVEV, per germline (reference sequence). The CDR3 reads CASSSRTSGMTYEQYF.

The J gene is TRBJ2-5, the V gene TRBV10-2; the D call from TCRdb, TRBD1, cannot be confirmed without DNA. CDR1 WSHSY and CDR2 SAAADI come from the germline V gene. The CDR3 has 14 amino acids. Here the CDR3 reads CATSADPSAQTQYF.

This clonotype is identified as medium-sized (0.01 to 0.1%) from frequency. The chain combines TRBV9 with TRBJ1-4; with no DNA, the TCRdb D assignment of TRBD1 cannot be verified. From germline, CDR1 is SGDLS and CDR2 YYNGEE. The CDR3 is made up of 15 amino acids. The CDR3 is CASSVEGTDNEKLFF.

The gene calls are TRBV15 and TRBJ1-6; TCRdb selects TRBD1, and the lack of DNA leaves this call unchecked. Looked up from germline, CDR1 is LNHNV and CDR2 is YYDKDF (reference sequence). CDR3 length equals 16 residues. Here the CDR3 reads CATSRDGTGATEPLHF.

The chain employs TRBV5-6 and TRBJ1-5; as DNA is missing, the TRBD1 call by TCRdb cannot be tested. The CDR3 loop spans 14 amino acids. In germline, CDR1 is SGHDT, CDR2 YYEEEE. The CDR3 is CASSLLGGNQPQHF.

The chain links TRBV29-1 to TRBJ1-1; there is no DNA to check the TCRdb D call of TRBD1. This CDR3 is 14 amino acids long. The germline CDR1 and CDR2 sequences are SQVTM and ANQGSEA. The CDR3 loop reads CSVRPGQGNTEAFF.

Judged by frequency, this clonotype is medium-sized. The rearrangement links TRBV29-1 to TRBJ1-1. CDR1 is SQVTM and CDR2 is ANQGSEA in the germline V gene. The CDR3 spans 12 residues. The CDR3 reads CSGNWENTEAFF. Supplemented by reference TRBV29-1 and TRBJ1-1, the full variable domain reads SAVISQKPSRDICQRGTSLTIQCQVDSQVTMMFWYRQQPGQSLTLIATANQGSEATYESGFVIDKFPISRPNLTFSTLTVSNMSPEDSSIYLCSGNWENTEAFFGQGTRLTVV.

The V gene is TRBV4-2, the J gene TRBJ2-7; there is no DNA to check the TCRdb D call of TRBD1. CDR1 LGHNA and CDR2 YNFKEQ come from the germline V gene. The CDR3 extends over 15 amino acids. CDR3 residues: CASSPRQSFTYEQYF.

J is TRBJ2-6 and V is TRBV29-1; as DNA is missing, the TRBD1 call by TCRdb cannot be tested. The CDR3 has 15 residues. Germline V gene data show CDR1 as SQVTM and CDR2 as ANQGSEA. CDR3 residues: CSVGGTGTGANVLTF.